This is a list of T cell receptor beta chains from one sample in a study of T cell responses to AZD1222 COVID-19 vaccine. The assay was immunoSEQ multiplex PCR, and TCRdb's table has in-frame clones only and misses some. The sample consists of some 50,000 clones, 70% to 85% of them appearing once. The material was peripheral blood, obtained on day 0 of AZD1222 vaccination. Receptors were obtained from an adult in good health. CDR3s include the opening cysteine and the closing phenylalanine or tryptophan. D genes are given only for firm matches. Clone size, where shown, is once, few, many, or a class for clones that have expanded.

d_gene: TRBD2; v_gene: TRBV5-6; j_gene: TRBJ2-5; abundance: .; CDR3aa: CASSPYSGRAVGETQYF; CDR3nt: TGTGCCAGCAGCCCCTATAGCGGGAGGGCCGTAGGTGAGACCCAGTACTTC
d_gene: .; v_gene: TRBV21-1; j_gene: TRBJ1-1; abundance: .; CDR3aa: CHIWDRGGPEAFF; CDR3nt: TGTCATATTTGGGACAGGGGAGGCCCTGAAGCTTTCTTT
d_gene: .; v_gene: TRBV6-4; j_gene: TRBJ2-2; abundance: .; CDR3aa: CASSDSWPNTGELFF; CDR3nt: TGTGCCAGCAGTGACTCCTGGCCGAACACCGGGGAGCTGTTTTTT
d_gene: TRBD1; v_gene: TRBV3-1/TRBV3-2; j_gene: TRBJ2-7; abundance: .; CDR3aa: CASSQDGTARIAYEQYF; CDR3nt: TGTGCCAGCAGCCAAGATGGGACAGCCCGTATAGCTTACGAGCAGTACTTC
d_gene: TRBD2; v_gene: TRBV4-3; j_gene: TRBJ2-7; abundance: .; CDR3aa: CASSHPGLAPGEQYF; CDR3nt: TGCGCCAGCAGCCACCCGGGACTAGCCCCAGGGGAGCAGTACTTC
d_gene: .; v_gene: TRBV6-1; j_gene: TRBJ1-5; abundance: .; CDR3aa: CATNEGRWGGLSNQPQHF; CDR3nt: TGTGCCACCAATGAGGGGCGCTGGGGAGGTCTTAGCAATCAGCCCCAGCATTTT
d_gene: .; v_gene: TRBV6-5; j_gene: TRBJ2-7; abundance: .; CDR3aa: CASSSKAEQYF; CDR3nt: TGTGCCAGCAGTTCTAAGGCTGAGCAGTACTTC
d_gene: TRBD1; v_gene: TRBV18; j_gene: TRBJ1-1; abundance: .; CDR3aa: CASSPDRGVGRTEAFF; CDR3nt: TGTGCCAGCTCACCAGACAGGGGCGTAGGAAGGACTGAAGCTTTCTTT
d_gene: TRBD1; v_gene: TRBV9; j_gene: TRBJ1-2; abundance: .; CDR3aa: CASSGKDRGRGGYTF; CDR3nt: TGTGCCAGCAGCGGGAAGGACAGGGGGCGAGGGGGCTACACCTTC
d_gene: .; v_gene: TRBV10-3; j_gene: TRBJ1-4; abundance: .; CDR3aa: CAISEEGEKLFF; CDR3nt: TGTGCCATCAGTGAGGAGGGTGAAAAACTGTTTTTT
d_gene: TRBD2; v_gene: TRBV6-4; j_gene: TRBJ2-5; abundance: .; CDR3aa: CASSQREAETQYF; CDR3nt: TGTGCCAGCAGTCAGCGGGAGGCGGAGACCCAGTACTTC
d_gene: .; v_gene: TRBV6-5; j_gene: TRBJ2-1; abundance: .; CDR3aa: CASHRETYNEQFF; CDR3nt: TGTGCCAGCCACAGGGAAACCTACAATGAGCAGTTCTTC
d_gene: .; v_gene: TRBV3-1/TRBV3-2; j_gene: TRBJ1-1; abundance: .; CDR3aa: CASKYGDDTEAFF; CDR3nt: TGTGCCAGCAAGTATGGGGACGACACTGAAGCTTTCTTT
d_gene: .; v_gene: TRBV5-1; j_gene: TRBJ2-2; abundance: few; CDR3aa: CASSRDQNTGELFF; CDR3nt: TGCGCCAGCAGCAGGGACCAAAACACCGGGGAGCTGTTTTTT
d_gene: .; v_gene: TRBV5-4; j_gene: TRBJ2-2; abundance: .; CDR3aa: CASGLTGANTGELFF; CDR3nt: TGTGCCAGCGGCCTAACGGGAGCGAACACCGGGGAGCTGTTTTTT
d_gene: .; v_gene: TRBV9; j_gene: TRBJ2-7; abundance: .; CDR3aa: CASSGGPSSYEQYF; CDR3nt: TGTGCCAGCAGCGGCGGCCCGAGCTCCTACGAGCAGTACTTC
d_gene: .; v_gene: TRBV7-3; j_gene: TRBJ2-3; abundance: .; CDR3aa: CASSLWDNTDTQYF; CDR3nt: TGTGCCAGCAGCCTGTGGGACAACACAGATACGCAGTATTTT
d_gene: TRBD1; v_gene: TRBV18; j_gene: TRBJ2-1; abundance: .; CDR3aa: CASSPGTGSNEQFF; CDR3nt: TGTGCCAGCTCACCCGGGACAGGGTCCAATGAGCAGTTCTTC
d_gene: .; v_gene: TRBV7-2; j_gene: TRBJ2-5; abundance: .; CDR3aa: CASSKAGTSQETQYF; CDR3nt: TGTGCCAGCAGCAAAGCCGGGACTTCACAAGAGACCCAGTACTTC
d_gene: .; v_gene: TRBV5-4; j_gene: TRBJ1-5; abundance: medium-sized; CDR3aa: CASSLAPGNSQPQHF; CDR3nt: TGTGCCAGCAGCTTGGCCCCAGGGAACAGTCAGCCCCAGCATTTT
d_gene: .; v_gene: TRBV19; j_gene: TRBJ2-1; abundance: .; CDR3aa: CASSTLGGGRDYEQFF; CDR3nt: TGTGCCAGTAGTACCCTAGGTGGGGGGCGGGATTATGAGCAGTTCTTC
d_gene: .; v_gene: TRBV5-5; j_gene: TRBJ1-2; abundance: .; CDR3aa: CASSWGKDYGYTF; CDR3nt: TGTGCCAGCAGCTGGGGAAAGGACTATGGCTACACCTTC